The text below deals with one TCR beta chain. The data were taken from a study of blood T cell repertoires in COVID-19. The CDR3 is 18 residues long. J gave up 13 bases and V 0 bases, and 17 bases lay outside the gene matches. Germline CDR1 is MGHRA and CDR2 is YSYEKL. The data were produced by immunoSEQ multiplex PCR, yet TCRdb's version contains in-frame clones alone and is incomplete. The sample yields 150,000 to 200,000 clones, roughly 80% seen once. The TCR was taken from a woman in her twenties or thirties with acute or convalescent COVID-19. J is TRBJ1-6 and V is TRBV4-1, with TRBD1 matching over 8 bases. The material sequenced was peripheral blood. The CDR3 is CASSQEGTGPSSDRPLHF. CDR3 nucleotides: TGCGCCAGCAGCCAAGAGGGGACAGGTCCTTCCAGCGATCGCCCCCTCCACTTT.